A single sample is the source of the 29 T cell receptor beta chains below, sequenced in a study of long-term antiretroviral therapy in people with HIV. The authors ran the immunoSEQ assay, v3.0, at survey level. Produced via immunoSEQ multiplex PCR; TCRdb's table is partial and in-frame only. This sample has 25,000 to 35,000 clones, with over 90% found just once. The source material was unsorted PBMCs, sampled about 6.5 years after starting antiretroviral therapy. All receptors come from a woman aged 40-49 years with HIV.

This sequence joins TRBV11-2 and TRBJ2-7; D perhaps matches TRBD1 (5 bases). The CDR3 spans 16 residues. Germline-derived CDR1 and CDR2 are SGHAT and FQNNGV. V dropped 0 bases and J dropped 3 bases, with 15 bases sitting between them. CDR3 in DNA: TGTGCCAGCAGCTTAGATCCACAGGTCTCCGTCTACGAGCAGTACTTC. Translation gives CASSLDPQVSVYEQYF.

The chain couples TRBV27 to TRBJ2-4; 10 bases match TRBD1. V lost 3 bases to trimming and J lost 3 bases; unmatched junction nucleotides: 8. Germline V CDR1 and CDR2: MNHEY, SMNVEV (reference sequence). The CDR3 is made up of 17 amino acids. CDR3 in amino acids: CASSFLDRGLGKNIQYF. DNA for the CDR3: TGTGCCAGCAGTTTCCTTGACAGGGGGCTAGGCAAAAACATTCAGTACTTC.

This clone was seen just once. The chain joins TRBV11-2 to TRBJ2-7; 11 positions match TRBD2. The junction had 0 bases not matched to a gene; V was cut back by 1 base and J by 4 bases. In germline, CDR1 is SGHAT, CDR2 FQNNGV. The CDR3 totals 14 residues. Here the CDR3 DNA reads TGTGCCAGCAGCTTAGGACTAGCGGGGTACGAGCAGTACTTC. Translating it yields CASSLGLAGYEQYF. The entire variable domain, with the rest obtained from reference TRBV11-2 and TRBJ2-7, is as follows: EAGVAQSPRYKIIEKRQSVAFWCNPISGHATLYWYQQILGQGPKLLIQFQNNGVVDDSQLPKDRFSAERLKGVDSTLKIQPAKLEDSAVYLCASSLGLAGYEQYFGPGTRLTVT.

The V gene is TRBV2, the J gene TRBJ2-7; 10 nucleotides align to TRBD2. With V trimmed by 7 bases and J by 2 bases, 11 bases remained unmatched. The CDR3 runs to 16 residues. Germline loops: CDR1 SNHLY, CDR2 FYNNEI. The DNA of the CDR3 is TGTGCCAGCACAACCTTCAGGACTAGCGGAACCTACGAGCAGTACTTC. Translation gives CASTTFRTSGTYEQYF.

The chain uses TRBV7-2 and TRBJ2-5, with D uncertain. Germline CDR1 is SGHTA and CDR2 is FQGNSA. CDR3 length: 16 residues. With 1 base removed from V and 7 bases from J, the gap between germline ends came to 19 bases. CDR3: CASSLETTTAYGTQYF. The CDR3 nucleotides read TGTGCCAGCAGCTTAGAGACGACCACCGCGTATGGGACCCAGTACTTC.

The V and J genes are TRBV25-1 and TRBJ2-3; no clear D gene. There are 12 residues in the CDR3. Trimming left V 6 bases short and J 6 bases short, with 10 bases between. Germline V gene data show CDR1 as MGHDK and CDR2 as SYGVNS. CDR3 in amino acids: CASSPNRDTQYF. For the CDR3, the DNA is TGTGCCAGCAGCCCGAACCGGGATACGCAGTATTTT.

CDR3 in amino acids: CASSWRQPLSYTF. The CDR3 DNA sequence: TGTGCCAGTAGTTGGAGACAGCCATTGTCCTACACCTTC. This rearrangement joins TRBV19 to TRBJ1-2, with D possibly matching TRBD1 (5 bases). Germline V gene sequence: CDR1 LNHDA, CDR2 SQIVND (reference sequence). This CDR3 is built from 13 residues. The germline V and J ends were trimmed by 5 bases and 10 bases, with 17 bases remaining between them.

This chain joins TRBV19 and TRBJ1-2; D not resolved. This CDR3 spans 15 amino acids. In germline, CDR1 is LNHDA, CDR2 SQIVND (reference sequence). Between the trimmed V and J ends, which lost 6 bases and 0 bases, there was a span of 14 bases. CDR3 sequence (DNA): TGTGCCAGTAGAAGGGATTTTGGGACTAACTATGGCTACACCTTC. Residues: CASRRDFGTNYGYTF.

V usage is TRBV2 and J usage is TRBJ2-1; D tentatively fits TRBD1 or TRBD2 (5 bases each). This CDR3 contains 16 residues. Germline V CDR1 and CDR2: SNHLY, FYNNEI. The germline V and J ends were trimmed by 8 bases and 2 bases, with 19 bases remaining between them. CDR3 in amino acids: CASERERGATYNEQFF. In DNA, the CDR3 is TGTGCCAGCGAGAGGGAAAGGGGAGCAACCTACAATGAGCAGTTCTTC.

The rearrangement links TRBV21-1 to TRBJ1-2; the DNA was not used to check the table's D call, TRBD1. TRBV21-1 is deemed a pseudogene. This CDR3 contains 13 residues. CDR3 bases: TGTGCCAGCAGCAATGGGGCAGATTATGGCTACACCTTC. Translated, it gives CASSNGADYGYTF.

The chain recombines TRBV29-1 with TRBJ1-1; D is perhaps TRBD1 (6 bases). Per germline, CDR1 SQVTM and CDR2 ANQGSEA. This CDR3 region has 16 residues. V was pared by 6 bases and J by 1 base, with 21 bases between. Written as DNA, the CDR3 is TGCAGCGTAGATGCTGCAGGGGTAGGTAGGAACACTGAAGCTTTCTTT. Its protein is CSVDAAGVGRNTEAFF.

The J gene is TRBJ1-1, the V gene TRBV7-2; a weak D match, TRBD1 (5 bases). The V gene lost 2 bases and the J gene lost 10 bases, with 17 bases spanning the gap. Germline V CDR1 and CDR2: SGHTA, FQGNSA. CDR3 length: 14 amino acids. For the CDR3, the DNA is TGTGCCAGCAGCTTATACCTGATGGGGGACTCAGCTTTCTTT. Protein sequence: CASSLYLMGDSAFF. The variable domain in full, with the rest retrieved from reference TRBV7-2 and TRBJ1-1, is GAGVSQSPSNKVTEKGKDVELRCDPISGHTALYWYRQSLGQGLEFLIYFQGNSAPDKSGLPSDRFSAERTGGSVSTLTIQRTQQEDSAVYLCASSLYLMGDSAFFGQGTRLTVV.

CDR3 DNA sequence: TGTGCCAGCAGCCTGGGACAGGGGGACACCTATGGCTACACCTTC. Protein: CASSLGQGDTYGYTF. The chain uses TRBV7-9 and TRBJ1-2; 11 nucleotides line up with TRBD1. The CDR3 runs 15 residues. Trimming removed 5 bases from V and 4 bases from J; junction bases left unmatched: 6. Germline V gene data show CDR1 as SEHNR and CDR2 as FQNEAQ (reference sequence).

The chain combines TRBV7-2 with TRBJ2-3; the D is unclear. Trimming left V 1 base short and J 1 base short, with 6 bases between. Germline-derived CDR1 and CDR2 are SGHTA and FQGNSA. The CDR3 sequence is 14 residues long. DNA for the CDR3: TGTGCCAGCAGCTTAGGGTGGGGCACAGATACGCAGTATTTT. Translation gives CASSLGWGTDTQYF.

The chain joins TRBV6-5 to TRBJ1-4, with D perhaps TRBD1 (6 bases). Germline CDR1 MNHEY, CDR2 SVGAGI. CDR3 length: 15 amino acids. Trimming took 7 bases from V and 3 from J, leaving 15 bases between them. CDR3 nucleotides: TGTGCCAGCAAGGGAGAGGGGGGATCTAATGAAAAACTGTTTTTT. It yields the protein CASKGEGGSNEKLFF.

The chain uses TRBV5-1 and TRBJ1-1; D not certain. Per germline, CDR1 SGHRS and CDR2 YFSETQ. The CDR3 totals 13 residues. V lost 4 bases and J 1 base, leaving 8 bases between the germline ends. CDR3 amino acids: CASSRIQNTEAFF. For the CDR3, the DNA is TGCGCCAGCAGCCGCATTCAGAACACTGAAGCTTTCTTT. Based on the CDR3 plus reference TRBV5-1 and TRBJ1-1, the full variable domain is KAGVTQTPRYLIKTRGQQVTLSCSPISGHRSVSWYQQTPGQGLQFLFEYFSETQRNKGNFPGRFSGRQFSNSRSEMNVSTLELGDSALYLCASSRIQNTEAFFGQGTRLTVV.

The chain is built from TRBV7-9 and TRBJ2-5; D is undetermined. Germline assignment: CDR1 SEHNR and CDR2 FQNEAQ (reference sequence). Trimming removed 2 bases from V and 0 bases from J, with 10 bases in between. The CDR3 spans 15 residues. This CDR3 is CASSLLGEYQETQYF. The CDR3 DNA sequence: TGTGCCAGCAGCTTACTAGGCGAGTACCAAGAGACCCAGTACTTC.

The chain has TRBV5-6 and TRBJ2-7; D perhaps matches TRBD2 (5 bases). CDR1 is SGHDT, CDR2 YYEEEE, per germline. This CDR3 is 14 amino acids long. Trimming stripped 0 bases from V and 6 bases from J, with 13 bases between. The CDR3 loop is CASSLGIPGIEQYF. The CDR3 DNA is TGTGCCAGCAGCTTGGGGATCCCGGGGATCGAGCAGTACTTC.

The chain joins TRBV2 to TRBJ1-2; D is ambiguous. Germline V gene sequence: CDR1 SNHLY, CDR2 FYNNEI. Trimming shortened V by 6 bases and J by 5 bases, and 25 bases separated the two germline ends. CDR3 size: 17 residues. The CDR3 bases are TGTGCCAGCAGCCTCGAGTATGCAAATTCTGATACGTATGGCTACACCTTC. The encoded protein is CASSLEYANSDTYGYTF.

This clone was observed a few times. The genes are TRBV12-5 and TRBJ2-2, with no clear D. Germline V CDR1 and CDR2: LGHNT, FRNRAP. Trimming shortened V by 7 bases and J by 1 base, and 7 bases separated the two germline ends. This CDR3 has 13 amino acids. DNA of the CDR3: TGTGCTAGTGAGATAAGGAACACCGGGGAGCTGTTTTTT. This gives the protein CASEIRNTGELFF.

The genes are TRBV19 and TRBJ2-3; perhaps TRBD1 as D (5 bases). Germline CDR1 is LNHDA and CDR2 is SQIVND (reference sequence). The CDR3 extends over 16 amino acids. V gave up 4 bases and J gave up 1 base, with 15 bases separating them. This chain's CDR3 is CASSTARVLGTDTQYF. For the CDR3, the DNA is TGTGCCAGTAGTACGGCCAGGGTATTGGGCACAGATACGCAGTATTTT.

The chain combines TRBV6-4 with TRBJ1-2; D uncertain. Between the trimmed V and J ends, which lost 8 bases and 7 bases, there was a span of 14 bases. Germline V CDR1 and CDR2: MRHNA, SNTAGT. The CDR3 runs to 12 residues. CDR3 region: CASATGWSGYTF. CDR3 bases: TGTGCCAGCGCCACGGGTTGGTCTGGCTACACCTTC.

The chain carries TRBV19 and TRBJ2-7; D gene unclear. The germline CDR1 and CDR2 sequences are LNHDA and SQIVND (reference sequence). This CDR3 has 15 residues. The V and J ends lost 3 bases and 2 bases respectively, with 14 bases between them. The CDR3 sequence: CASSIEVRWAYEQYF. Here the CDR3 DNA reads TGTGCCAGTAGTATCGAGGTCCGCTGGGCCTACGAGCAGTACTTC.

The rearrangement uses TRBV19 and TRBJ1-5; 7 bases map to TRBD1. Trimming cost V 10 bases and J 0 bases; bases outside gene matches: 12. From germline, CDR1 is LNHDA and CDR2 SQIVND (reference sequence). The CDR3 contains 16 residues. The CDR3 sequence is CATRQGGTDSNQPQHF. Written as DNA, the CDR3 is TGTGCCACTAGACAGGGAGGAACAGATAGCAATCAGCCCCAGCATTTT.

CDR3 coding DNA: TGTGCCATCGGTCCCGGAGCAGGGGGCGTTGGGGGAACCGGGGAGCTGTTTTTT. Residues: CAIGPGAGGVGGTGELFF. The V and J genes are TRBV10-3 and TRBJ2-2, with 8 positions matching TRBD1. This CDR3 contains 18 residues. V shed 8 bases, J shed 5 bases, and the junction held 19 bases outside the gene matches. Germline-derived CDR1 and CDR2 are ENHRY and SYGVKD.

This clone was picked up one time. The gene calls are TRBV9 and TRBJ1-1, with D possibly being TRBD1 (5 bases). V shed 0 bases and J shed 4 bases, with 13 bases lying between them. Germline V gene lookup returns CDR1 SGDLS and CDR2 YYNGEE. The CDR3 is 15 residues long. The chain's CDR3 is CASSVGGEWGTEAFF. The CDR3 DNA is TGTGCCAGCAGCGTAGGAGGGGAATGGGGCACTGAAGCTTTCTTT.

The rearrangement links TRBV19 to TRBJ1-2, with TRBD1 as a possible D gene (5 bases). V was shortened by 7 bases and J by 3 bases, with 15 bases between the two germline ends. There are 14 residues in the CDR3. Germline CDR1 LNHDA, CDR2 SQIVND (reference sequence). The CDR3 sequence is CASTPRGRDYGYTF. In DNA form, the CDR3 reads TGTGCCAGTACCCCCCGGGGCAGAGACTATGGCTACACCTTC.

The rearrangement uses TRBV19 and TRBJ2-1; 9 bases are a match to TRBD2. The CDR3 length is 15 residues. The germline gives CDR1 LNHDA, CDR2 SQIVND (reference sequence). The J segment lost 9 bases and the V segment lost 5 bases, leaving 11 bases of the junction unmatched. The CDR3 loop is CASSLSGGLVFEQFF. The CDR3 region has the DNA TGTGCCAGTAGTCTTAGCGGGGGCCTCGTATTTGAGCAGTTCTTC.

The chain has TRBV19 and TRBJ1-5; TRBD1 matches at 11 bases. CDR1 is LNHDA and CDR2 is SQIVND in the germline V gene (reference sequence). The V segment lost 1 base and the J segment 10 bases; nucleotides outside the gene matches: 9. This CDR3 has 16 amino acids. CDR3 in amino acids: CASSIGGTGGLSPQHF. In nucleotides, the CDR3 is TGTGCCAGTAGTATAGGAGGGACAGGGGGACTCAGTCCCCAGCATTTT.